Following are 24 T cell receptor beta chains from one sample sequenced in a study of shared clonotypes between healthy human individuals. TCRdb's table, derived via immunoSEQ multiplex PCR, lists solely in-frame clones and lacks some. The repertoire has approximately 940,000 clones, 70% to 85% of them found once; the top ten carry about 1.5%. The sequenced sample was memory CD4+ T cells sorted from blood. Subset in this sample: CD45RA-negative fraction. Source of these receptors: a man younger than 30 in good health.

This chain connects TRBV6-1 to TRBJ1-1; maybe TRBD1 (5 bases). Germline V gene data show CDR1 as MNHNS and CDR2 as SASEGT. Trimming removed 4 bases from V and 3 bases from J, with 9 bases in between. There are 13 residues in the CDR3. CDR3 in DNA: TGTGCCAGCAGTGCGGGACCATACACTGAAGCTTTCTTT. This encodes CASSAGPYTEAFF.

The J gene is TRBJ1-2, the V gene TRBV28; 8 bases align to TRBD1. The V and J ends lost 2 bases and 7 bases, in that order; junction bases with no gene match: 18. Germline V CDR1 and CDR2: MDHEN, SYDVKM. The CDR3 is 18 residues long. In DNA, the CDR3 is TGTGCCAGCAGTTTAGGGTTCGGGCAGGGGGCTGTGTTAGGTGGCTACACCTTC. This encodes CASSLGFGQGAVLGGYTF.

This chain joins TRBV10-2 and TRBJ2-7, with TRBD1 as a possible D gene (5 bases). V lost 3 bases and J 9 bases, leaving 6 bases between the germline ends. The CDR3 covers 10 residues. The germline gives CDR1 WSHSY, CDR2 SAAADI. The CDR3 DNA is TGCGCCAGCAGTGATCAGGGGCAGTACTTC. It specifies CASSDQGQYF.

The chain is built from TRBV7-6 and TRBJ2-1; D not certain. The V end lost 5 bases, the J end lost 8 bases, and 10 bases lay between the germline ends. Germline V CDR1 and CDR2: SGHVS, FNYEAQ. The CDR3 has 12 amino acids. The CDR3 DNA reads TGTGCCAGCAGCGACCCTTGGGATGAGCAGTTCTTC. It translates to CASSDPWDEQFF.

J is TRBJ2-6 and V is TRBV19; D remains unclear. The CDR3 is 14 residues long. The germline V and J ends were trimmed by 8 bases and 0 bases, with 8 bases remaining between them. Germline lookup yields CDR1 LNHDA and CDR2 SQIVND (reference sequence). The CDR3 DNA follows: TGTGCCAGTTACGACGGCTCTGGGGCCAACGTCCTGACTTTC. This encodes CASYDGSGANVLTF.

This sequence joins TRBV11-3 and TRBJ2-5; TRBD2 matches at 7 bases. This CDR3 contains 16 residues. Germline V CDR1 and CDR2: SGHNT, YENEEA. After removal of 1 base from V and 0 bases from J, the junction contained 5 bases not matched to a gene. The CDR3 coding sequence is TGTGCCAGCAGCTTAGGGGACGGGACTAACCAAGAGACCCAGTACTTC. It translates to CASSLGDGTNQETQYF.

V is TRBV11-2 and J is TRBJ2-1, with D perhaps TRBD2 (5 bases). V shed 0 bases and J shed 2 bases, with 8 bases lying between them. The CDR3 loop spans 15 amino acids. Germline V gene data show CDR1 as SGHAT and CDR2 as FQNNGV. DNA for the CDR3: TGTGCCAGCAGCTTAGATTCACTAGCCTACAATGAGCAGTTCTTC. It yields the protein CASSLDSLAYNEQFF.

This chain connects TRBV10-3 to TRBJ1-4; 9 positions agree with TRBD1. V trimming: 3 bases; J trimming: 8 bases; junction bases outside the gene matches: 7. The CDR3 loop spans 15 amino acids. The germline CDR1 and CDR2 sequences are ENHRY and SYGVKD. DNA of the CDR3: TGTGCCATCAGTGAAGTGGGACAGGGAAAGGAAAAACTGTTTTTT. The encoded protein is CAISEVGQGKEKLFF.

This CDR3 reads CASSTDTSYNEQFF. CDR3 nucleotide sequence: TGCGCCAGCAGCACGGATACAAGTTACAATGAGCAGTTCTTC. The chain couples TRBV5-1 to TRBJ2-1; D is ambiguous. This CDR3 is built from 14 residues. Trimming removed 4 bases from V and 4 bases from J, with 12 bases in between. The germline CDR1 and CDR2 sequences are SGHRS and YFSETQ.

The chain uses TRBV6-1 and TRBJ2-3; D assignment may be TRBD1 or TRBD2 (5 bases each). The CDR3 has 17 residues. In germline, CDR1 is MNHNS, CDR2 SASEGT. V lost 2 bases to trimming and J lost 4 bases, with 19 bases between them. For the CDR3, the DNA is TGTGCCAGCAGTGAAAGGAGGAGCAGGGCGGGCGCAGATACGCAGTATTTT. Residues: CASSERRSRAGADTQYF.

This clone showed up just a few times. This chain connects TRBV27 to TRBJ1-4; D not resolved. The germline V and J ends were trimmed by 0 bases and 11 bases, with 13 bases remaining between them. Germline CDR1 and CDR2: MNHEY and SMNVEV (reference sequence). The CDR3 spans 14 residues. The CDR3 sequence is CASSLSQGIEKLFF. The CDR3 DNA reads TGTGCCAGCAGTTTATCACAAGGGATTGAGAAACTGTTTTTT.

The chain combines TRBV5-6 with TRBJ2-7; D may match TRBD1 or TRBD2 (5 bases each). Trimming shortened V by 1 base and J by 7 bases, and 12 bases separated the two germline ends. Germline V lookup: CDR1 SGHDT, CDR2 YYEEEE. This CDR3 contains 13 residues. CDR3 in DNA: TGTGCCAGCAGCTTGTTGGGACCTACGGAGCAGTACTTC. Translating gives CASSLLGPTEQYF. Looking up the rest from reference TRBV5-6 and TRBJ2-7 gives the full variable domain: DAGVTQSPTHLIKTRGQQVTLRCSPKSGHDTVSWYQQALGQGPQFIFQYYEEEERQRGNFPDRFSGHQFPNYSSELNVNALLLGDSALYLCASSLLGPTEQYFGPGTRLTVT.

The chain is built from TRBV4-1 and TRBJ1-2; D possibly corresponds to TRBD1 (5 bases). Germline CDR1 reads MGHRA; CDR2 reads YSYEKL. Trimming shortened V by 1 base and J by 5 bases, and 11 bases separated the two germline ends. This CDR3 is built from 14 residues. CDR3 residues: CASSQGGAGYGYTF. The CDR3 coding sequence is TGCGCCAGCAGCCAAGGAGGGGCGGGGTATGGCTACACCTTC.

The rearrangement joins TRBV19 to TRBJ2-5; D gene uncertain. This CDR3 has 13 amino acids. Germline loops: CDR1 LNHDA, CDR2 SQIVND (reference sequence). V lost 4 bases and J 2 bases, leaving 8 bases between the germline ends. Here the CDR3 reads CASSRPQQETQYF. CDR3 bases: TGTGCCAGTAGTAGGCCACAGCAAGAGACCCAGTACTTC.

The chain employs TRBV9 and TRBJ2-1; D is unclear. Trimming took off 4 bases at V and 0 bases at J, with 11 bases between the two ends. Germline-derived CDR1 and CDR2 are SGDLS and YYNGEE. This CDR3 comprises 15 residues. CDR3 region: CASSPVGSSYNEQFF. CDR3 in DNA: TGTGCCAGCAGCCCCGTGGGAAGCTCCTACAATGAGCAGTTCTTC.

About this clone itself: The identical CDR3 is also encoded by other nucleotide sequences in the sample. CDR3: CASVRQGGQETQYF. In nucleotides, the CDR3 is TGTGCCAGCGTTAGACAGGGGGGACAAGAGACCCAGTACTTC. V gene TRBV6-1 combines with J gene TRBJ2-5; 9 bases match TRBD1. Per the germline V gene, CDR1 is MNHNS and CDR2 is SASEGT. CDR3 length equals 14 residues. Trimming took 8 bases from V and 2 from J; bases not matched to a gene: 6.

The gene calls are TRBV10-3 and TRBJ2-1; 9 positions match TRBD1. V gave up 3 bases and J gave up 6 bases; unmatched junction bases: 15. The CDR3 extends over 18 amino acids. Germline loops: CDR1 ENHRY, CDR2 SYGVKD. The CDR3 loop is CAISDPRQGTGSFNEQFF. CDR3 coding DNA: TGTGCCATCAGTGACCCACGCCAGGGGACAGGGAGTTTCAATGAGCAGTTCTTC.

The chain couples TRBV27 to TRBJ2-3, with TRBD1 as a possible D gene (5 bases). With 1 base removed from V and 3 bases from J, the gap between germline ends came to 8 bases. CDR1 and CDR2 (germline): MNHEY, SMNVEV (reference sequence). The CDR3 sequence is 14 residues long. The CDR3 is CASSLYQGTDTQYF. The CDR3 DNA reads TGTGCCAGCAGTTTATATCAGGGAACAGATACGCAGTATTTT.

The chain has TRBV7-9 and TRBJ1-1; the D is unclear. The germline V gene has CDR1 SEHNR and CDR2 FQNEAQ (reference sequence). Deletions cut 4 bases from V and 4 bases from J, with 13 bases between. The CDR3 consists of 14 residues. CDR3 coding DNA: TGTGCCAGCAGCTCTAGTTGGAGGGCCACTGAAGCTTTCTTT. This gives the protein CASSSSWRATEAFF.

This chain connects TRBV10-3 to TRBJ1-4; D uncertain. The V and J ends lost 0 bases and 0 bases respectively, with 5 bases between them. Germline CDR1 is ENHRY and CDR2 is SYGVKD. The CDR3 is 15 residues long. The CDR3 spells CAISESPTTNEKLFF. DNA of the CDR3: TGTGCCATCAGTGAGTCACCTACAACTAATGAAAAACTGTTTTTT.

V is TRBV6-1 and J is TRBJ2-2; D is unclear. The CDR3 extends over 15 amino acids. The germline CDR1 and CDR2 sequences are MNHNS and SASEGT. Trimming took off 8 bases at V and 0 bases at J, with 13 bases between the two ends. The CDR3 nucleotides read TGTGCCAGCTTTGTCACCAGAACGAACACCGGGGAGCTGTTTTTT. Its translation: CASFVTRTNTGELFF.

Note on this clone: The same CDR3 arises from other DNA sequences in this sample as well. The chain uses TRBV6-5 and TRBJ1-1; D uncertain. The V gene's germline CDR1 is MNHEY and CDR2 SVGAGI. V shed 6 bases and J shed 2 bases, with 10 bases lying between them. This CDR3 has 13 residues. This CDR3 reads CASRRGRNTEAFF. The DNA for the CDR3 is TGTGCCAGCAGACGCGGACGAAACACTGAAGCTTTCTTT.

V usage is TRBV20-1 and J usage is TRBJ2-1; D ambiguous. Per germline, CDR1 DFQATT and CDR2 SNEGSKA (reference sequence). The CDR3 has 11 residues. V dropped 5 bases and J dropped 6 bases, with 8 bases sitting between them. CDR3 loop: CSAPVLNEQFF. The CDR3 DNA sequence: TGCAGTGCTCCGGTCCTCAATGAGCAGTTCTTC.

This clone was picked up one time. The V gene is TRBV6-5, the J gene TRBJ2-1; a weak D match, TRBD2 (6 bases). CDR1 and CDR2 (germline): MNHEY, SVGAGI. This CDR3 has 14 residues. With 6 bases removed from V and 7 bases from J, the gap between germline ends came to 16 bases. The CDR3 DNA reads TGTGCCAGCAGCCGATACGGGGGTCCAAATGAGCAGTTCTTC. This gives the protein CASSRYGGPNEQFF.